Listed below are T cell receptor beta chains from one sample, sequenced in a study of blood T cell repertoires in COVID-19. Using immunoSEQ multiplex PCR, the repertoire was profiled, and TCRdb retains in-frame clones only, with some absent. The sample yields more than 110,000 clones, about nine tenths seen once. Material for sequencing was PBMCs or T cells enriched from blood (not recorded which). The receptors come from a man aged 50-59 years who had recovered from COVID-19. Both conserved end residues are part of each CDR3. A D gene is named only where the DNA matches it firmly. The size field is filled for only some rows; it gives once, few, many or a size class.

>TRBJ2-7|few|TRBV2|TRBD1
TGTGCCAGCAGTCGGACAGGCCTTAACTACGAGCAGTACTTC
CASSRTGLNYEQYF
>TRBJ2-7|-|TRBV4-3|-
TGCGCCAGCAGCCAAGATAGAGGTACGGGGACAAACGAGCAGTACTTC
CASSQDRGTGTNEQYF
>TRBJ1-2|-|TRBV19|TRBD1
TGTGCCAGTAGTATGCTCAGGGGACAGGGGGACTATGGCTACACCTTC
CASSMLRGQGDYGYTF
>TRBJ1-2|-|TRBV2|TRBD1
TGTGCCAGCAGTGAAGCGTTGAGGACAGGGCGCTATGGCTACACCTTC
CASSEALRTGRYGYTF
>TRBJ1-5|-|TRBV7-3|TRBD1
TGTGCCAGCAGCCTATTCGGAGGGACAGGGGACGATAGCAATCAGCCCCAGCATTTT
CASSLFGGTGDDSNQPQHF
>TRBJ1-1|-|TRBV5-4|TRBD1
TGTGCCAGCAGCCGACAGGGGAGAGTACACACTGAAGCTTTCTTT
CASSRQGRVHTEAFF
>TRBJ1-2|-|TRBV4-1|TRBD1
TGCGCCAGCAGCCAAGAGAGGACAGGGCTAGGCTACACCTTC
CASSQERTGLGYTF
>TRBJ1-2|-|TRBV5-4|-
TGTGCCAGCAGCTTGGGATCTTACCCTCGGAGCGGCTACACCTTC
CASSLGSYPRSGYTF
>TRBJ1-2|-|TRBV9|TRBD1
TGTGCCAGCAGCGCTGGACAGGGTAACTATGGCTACACCTTC
CASSAGQGNYGYTF
>TRBJ1-6|-|TRBV4-2|-
TGTGCCAGCAGCCAAGTTAAACATTATAATTCACCCCTCCACTTT
CASSQVKHYNSPLHF
>TRBJ2-1|-|TRBV19|-
TGTGCCAGTAGTCCGTTGAGCTCCTACAATGAGCAGTTCTTC
CASSPLSSYNEQFF
>TRBJ1-6|once|TRBV7-2|TRBD1
TGTGCCAGCAGCGCCCTCCCACAGGGGAATTCACCCCTCCACTTT
CASSALPQGNSPLHF
>TRBJ2-1|-|TRBV14|TRBD2
TGTGCCAGCAGCCAAGAGCTAGCGGGAGTCTACGAGCAGTTCTTC
CASSQELAGVYEQFF
>TRBJ1-5|-|TRBV6-1|-
TGTGCCAGCAGTGAATGGGGCTCGGGCAATCAGCCCCAGCATTTT
CASSEWGSGNQPQHF